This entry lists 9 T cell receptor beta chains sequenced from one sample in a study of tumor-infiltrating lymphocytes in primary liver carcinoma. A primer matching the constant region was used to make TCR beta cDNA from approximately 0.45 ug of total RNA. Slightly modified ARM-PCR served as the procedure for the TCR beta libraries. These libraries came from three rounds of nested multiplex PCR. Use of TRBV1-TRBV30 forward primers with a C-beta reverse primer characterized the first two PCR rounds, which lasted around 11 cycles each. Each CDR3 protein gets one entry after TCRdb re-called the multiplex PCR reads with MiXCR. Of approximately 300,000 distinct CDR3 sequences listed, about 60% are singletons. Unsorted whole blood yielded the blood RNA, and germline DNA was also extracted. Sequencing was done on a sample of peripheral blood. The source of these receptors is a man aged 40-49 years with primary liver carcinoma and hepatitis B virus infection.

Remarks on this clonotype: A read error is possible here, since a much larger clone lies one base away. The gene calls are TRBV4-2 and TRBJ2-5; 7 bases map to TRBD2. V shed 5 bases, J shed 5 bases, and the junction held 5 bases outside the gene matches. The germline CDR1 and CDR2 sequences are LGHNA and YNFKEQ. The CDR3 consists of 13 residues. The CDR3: CASSKTSWETQYF. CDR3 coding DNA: TGTGCCAGCAGCAAGACTAGCTGGGAGACCCAGTACTTC.

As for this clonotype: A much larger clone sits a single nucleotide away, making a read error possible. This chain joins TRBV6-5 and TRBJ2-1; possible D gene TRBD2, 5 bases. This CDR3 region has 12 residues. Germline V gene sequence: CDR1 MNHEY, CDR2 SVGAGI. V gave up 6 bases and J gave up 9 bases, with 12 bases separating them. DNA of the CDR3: TGTGCCAGCAGACGAGGGTTGGGTGAGCAGTTCTTC. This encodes CASRRGLGEQFF.

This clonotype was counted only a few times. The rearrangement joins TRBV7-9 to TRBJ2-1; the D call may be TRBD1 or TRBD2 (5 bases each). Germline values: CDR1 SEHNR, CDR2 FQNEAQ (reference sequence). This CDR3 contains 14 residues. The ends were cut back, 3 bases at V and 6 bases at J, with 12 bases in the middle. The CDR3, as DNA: TGTGCCAGCAGCTTTCCTGGGACGGTCAATGAGCAGTTCTTC. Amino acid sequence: CASSFPGTVNEQFF. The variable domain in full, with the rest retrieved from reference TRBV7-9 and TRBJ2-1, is DTGVSQNPRHKITKRGQNVTFRCDPISEHNRLYWYRQTLGQGPEFLTYFQNEAQLEKSRLLSDRFSAERPKGSFSTLEIQRTEQGDSAMYLCASSFPGTVNEQFFGPGTRLTVL.

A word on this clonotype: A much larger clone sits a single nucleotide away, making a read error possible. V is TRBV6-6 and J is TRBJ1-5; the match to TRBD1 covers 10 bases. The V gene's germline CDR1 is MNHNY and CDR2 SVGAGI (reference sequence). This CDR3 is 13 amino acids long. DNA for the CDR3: TGTGCCGGCAGGACAGGGGGGGATCAGCCCCAGCATTTT. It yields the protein CAGRTGGDQPQHF.

The CDR3: CASSWDMAYTQYF. The CDR3 DNA is TGTGCCAGCAGCTGGGACATGGCGTATACGCAGTATTTT. V usage is TRBV11-3 and J usage is TRBJ2-3; D perhaps matches TRBD1 (6 bases). The CDR3 is made up of 13 amino acids. Germline loops: CDR1 SGHNT, CDR2 YENEEA. V lost 4 bases and J lost 7, with 12 bases in between.

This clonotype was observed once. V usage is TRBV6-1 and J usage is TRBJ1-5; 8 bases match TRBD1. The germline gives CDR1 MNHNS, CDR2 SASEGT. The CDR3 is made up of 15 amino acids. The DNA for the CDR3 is TGTGTCAACAGTTTCGGAGGACAGGGTAATCAGCCCCAGCATTTT. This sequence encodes CVNSFGGQGNQPQHF.

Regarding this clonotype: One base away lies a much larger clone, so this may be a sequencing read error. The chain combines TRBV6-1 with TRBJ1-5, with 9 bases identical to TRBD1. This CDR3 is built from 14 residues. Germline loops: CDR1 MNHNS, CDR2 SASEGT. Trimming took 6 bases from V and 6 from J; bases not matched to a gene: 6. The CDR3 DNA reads TGTGCCAGCAGCAGGACAGGGGTGGGTCAGCCCCAGCATTTT. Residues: CASSRTGVGQPQHF.

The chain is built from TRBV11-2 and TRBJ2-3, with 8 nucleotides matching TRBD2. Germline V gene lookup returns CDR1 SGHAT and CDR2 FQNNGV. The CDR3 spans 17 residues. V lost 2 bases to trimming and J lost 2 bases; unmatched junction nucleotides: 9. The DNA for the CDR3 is TGTGCCAGCAGCTTATCGCCTAGCGGGTTGAACACAGATACGCAGTATTTT. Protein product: CASSLSPSGLNTDTQYF.

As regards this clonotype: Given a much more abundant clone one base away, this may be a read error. The CDR3: CASSYKGLDTQYF. The CDR3 coding sequence is TGTGCCAGCAGTTACAAGGGGTTAGATACGCAGTATTTT. The chain uses TRBV6-2 or TRBV6-3 and TRBJ2-3, with D tentatively TRBD1 (5 bases). Germline V gene lookup returns CDR1 MNHEY and CDR2 SVGEGT. This CDR3 spans 13 amino acids. V gave up 2 bases and J gave up 5 bases, with 8 bases separating them.